One sample yielded the 29 T cell receptor beta chains listed below, sequenced in a study of blood T cell repertoires in COVID-19. Measured with immunoSEQ multiplex PCR; TCRdb has only the in-frame clones, and not every one. The table records about 320,000 clones, over 75% of them present only once. The specimen sequenced was PBMCs or T cells enriched from blood (not recorded which). These receptors came from a woman aged 18 to 35 who had recovered from COVID-19.

The gene calls are TRBV27 and TRBJ1-2, with no clear D. Germline CDR1 reads MNHEY; CDR2 reads SMNVEV (reference sequence). V was cut by 2 bases and J by 11 bases, with 15 bases left in between. The CDR3 consists of 13 residues. The CDR3 DNA reads TGTGCCAGCAGTTTAACCGCGGGAACTTTTTACACCTTC. Protein product: CASSLTAGTFYTF.

V gene TRBV19 combines with J gene TRBJ2-3; TRBD2 aligns across 7 bases. Trimming cost V 7 bases and J 4 bases; bases outside gene matches: 5. There are 13 residues in the CDR3. Germline V gene data show CDR1 as LNHDA and CDR2 as SQIVND (reference sequence). The CDR3 sequence: CASMVSGADTQYF. The DNA for the CDR3 is TGTGCCAGTATGGTAAGCGGGGCAGATACGCAGTATTTT.

This clone was recorded only once. J is TRBJ1-2 and V is TRBV12-3 or TRBV12-4, with 7 bases that match TRBD1. This CDR3 region has 13 residues. The trim removed 5 bases at V and 7 bases at J, leaving 7 bases unmatched. The CDR3 loop reads CASSNRGAPGYTF. CDR3 DNA sequence: TGTGCCAGCAGTAACAGGGGCGCTCCTGGCTACACCTTC.

The chain combines TRBV27 with TRBJ1-5, with D tentatively TRBD1 (6 bases). The germline V gene encodes CDR1 MNHEY and CDR2 SMNVEV (reference sequence). CDR3 length equals 16 residues. The ends were cut back, 3 bases at V and 1 base at J, with 13 bases in the middle. CDR3 loop: CASSFAGEGSNQPQHF. For the CDR3, the DNA is TGTGCCAGCAGTTTCGCAGGGGAGGGGAGCAATCAGCCCCAGCATTTT.

This clone occurred once. The V and J genes are TRBV7-8 and TRBJ2-3; 8 positions agree with TRBD2. The CDR3 is 16 residues long. Germline assignment: CDR1 SGHVS and CDR2 FQNEAQ. J lost 4 bases, V lost 1 base, and 7 bases had no gene match. The CDR3 DNA sequence: TGTGCCAGCAGCTTAGAGCGTTCGGGGGGGGCAGATACGCAGTATTTT. Translating gives CASSLERSGGADTQYF.

The chain has TRBV7-2 and TRBJ1-4; 9 positions agree with TRBD1. The CDR3 contains 18 residues. V was pared by 5 bases and J by 6 bases, with 16 bases of the junction left unmatched. Germline V CDR1 and CDR2: SGHTA, FQGNSA. The CDR3 sequence is CASSNILPGGTGYEKLFF. CDR3 in DNA: TGTGCCAGCAGCAATATTCTCCCGGGCGGGACAGGGTATGAAAAACTGTTTTTT.

The V call is TRBV27, the J call TRBJ2-2; TRBD2 matches at 8 bases. The CDR3 runs to 15 residues. Germline assignment: CDR1 MNHEY and CDR2 SMNVEV (reference sequence). V lost 4 bases, J lost 4 bases, and 5 bases stayed unmatched. CDR3 bases: TGTGCCAGCAGTTCAGCACTAGCGGCCACCGGGGAGCTGTTTTTT. Amino acid sequence: CASSSALAATGELFF.

This sequence joins TRBV19 and TRBJ2-3; 8 positions agree with TRBD2. The germline gives CDR1 LNHDA, CDR2 SQIVND (reference sequence). V was pared by 3 bases and J by 2 bases, with 13 bases of the junction left unmatched. The length of the CDR3 is 18 residues. The DNA for the CDR3 is TGTGCCAGTAGTATTTGGCGGGGGGCGCCGAGGGCCACAGATACGCAGTATTTT. Translated, it gives CASSIWRGAPRATDTQYF. The full variable domain, in which reference TRBV19 and TRBJ2-3 provide the parts outside the CDR3, is DGGITQSPKYLFRKEGQNVTLSCEQNLNHDAMYWYRQDPGQGLRLIYYSQIVNDFQKGDIAEGYSVSREKKESFPLTVTSAQKNPTAFYLCASSIWRGAPRATDTQYFGPGTRLTVL.

The gene calls are TRBV7-9 and TRBJ1-5; D is uncertain. This CDR3 contains 14 residues. Germline loops: CDR1 SEHNR, CDR2 FQNEAQ (reference sequence). Deletions cut 2 bases from V and 3 bases from J, with 8 bases between. In DNA, the CDR3 is TGTGCCAGCAGCTTAACAGTCCTCAATCAGCCCCAGCATTTT. Translating it yields CASSLTVLNQPQHF. Looking up the rest from reference TRBV7-9 and TRBJ1-5 gives the full variable domain: DTGVSQNPRHKITKRGQNVTFRCDPISEHNRLYWYRQTLGQGPEFLTYFQNEAQLEKSRLLSDRFSAERPKGSFSTLEIQRTEQGDSAMYLCASSLTVLNQPQHFGDGTRLSIL.

This rearrangement joins TRBV19 to TRBJ2-7, with D possibly TRBD2 on 5 matching bases. Trimming cost V 7 bases and J 0 bases, with 22 bases left between them. The CDR3 consists of 17 residues. Germline CDR1 LNHDA, CDR2 SQIVND (reference sequence). Here the CDR3 reads CASKGLDSYPSSYEQYF. The CDR3 nucleotides are TGTGCCAGTAAAGGACTCGACTCCTACCCGAGCTCCTACGAGCAGTACTTC.

The genes are TRBV18 and TRBJ2-7; 8 positions match TRBD2. Germline CDR1 is KGHSH and CDR2 is LQKENI. V trimming: 6 bases; J trimming: 7 bases; junction bases outside the gene matches: 14. CDR3 length equals 15 residues. The chain's CDR3 is CASSPPGLGSAEQYF. The CDR3 DNA is TGTGCCAGCTCCCCTCCGGGACTAGGGTCTGCGGAGCAGTACTTC.

This clone occurred once. The chain uses TRBV18 and TRBJ2-7; the D gene is possibly TRBD2 (6 bases). The length of the CDR3 is 14 residues. The germline V and J ends were trimmed by 4 bases and 2 bases, with 12 bases remaining between them. Germline V gene lookup returns CDR1 KGHSH and CDR2 LQKENI. The CDR3 protein is CASSRSGETYEQYF. The CDR3 region has the DNA TGTGCCAGCTCACGATCGGGAGAGACCTACGAGCAGTACTTC.

V is TRBV7-8 and J is TRBJ1-2, with 10 positions matching TRBD1. V lost 5 bases and J lost 6; bases outside the gene matches: 18. The CDR3 sequence is 18 residues long. From germline, CDR1 is SGHVS and CDR2 FQNEAQ. The CDR3 DNA follows: TGTGCCAGCAGCATCCGAATCCGGGACAGGGGCAAGGAGGATGGCTACACCTTC. Translated: CASSIRIRDRGKEDGYTF.

This rearrangement joins TRBV9 to TRBJ2-1, with 9 bases lining up with TRBD1. This CDR3 is 17 amino acids long. V lost 3 bases and J lost 5; bases outside the gene matches: 12. Germline CDR1 reads SGDLS; CDR2 reads YYNGEE. The CDR3 protein is CASSAAGTGPVDNEQFF. In DNA form, the CDR3 reads TGTGCCAGCAGCGCCGCAGGGACAGGGCCTGTGGACAATGAGCAGTTCTTC.

The V call is TRBV29-1, the J call TRBJ1-5; D gene uncertain. The length of the CDR3 is 12 residues. Trimming pared 4 bases from V and 5 bases from J, leaving 9 bases between. Germline V gene sequence: CDR1 SQVTM, CDR2 ANQGSEA. CDR3 in amino acids: CSVALGDQPQHF. As DNA, the CDR3 is TGCAGCGTTGCCCTGGGAGATCAGCCCCAGCATTTT.

The chain recombines TRBV27 with TRBJ2-7; TRBD1 is a possible D gene (6 bases). CDR1 is MNHEY, CDR2 SMNVEV, per germline (reference sequence). The CDR3 runs to 15 residues. V was shortened by 6 bases and J by 3 bases, with 18 bases between the two germline ends. The CDR3 is CASRIAGTPFYEQYF. CDR3 nucleotides: TGTGCCAGCAGAATTGCAGGGACACCTTTCTACGAGCAGTACTTC.

This chain links TRBV18 with TRBJ1-2; D might be TRBD1 (5 bases). CDR1 is KGHSH, CDR2 LQKENI, per germline. V was trimmed by 2 bases and J by 4 bases, leaving 11 bases between them. This CDR3 has 14 amino acids. The CDR3 region has the DNA TGTGCCAGCTCACCAGAATGGGGCACCTATGGCTACACCTTC. Protein: CASSPEWGTYGYTF.

This chain joins TRBV7-2 and TRBJ2-1; 14 bases align to TRBD2. Germline CDR1 and CDR2: SGHTA and FQGNSA. The CDR3 loop spans 18 amino acids. The junction had 2 bases not matched to a gene; V was cut back by 1 base and J by 0 bases. The CDR3 reads CASSLGTSGGYSYNEQFF. As DNA, the CDR3 is TGTGCCAGCAGCTTAGGGACTAGCGGGGGGTACTCCTACAATGAGCAGTTCTTC.

The rearrangement joins TRBV9 to TRBJ2-2; TRBD2 matches at 10 bases. CDR3 length: 19 amino acids. The germline V gene has CDR1 SGDLS and CDR2 YYNGEE. J lost 6 bases, V lost 1 base, and 15 bases had no gene match. The CDR3: CASSVKGSQLAGGAGELFF. In DNA form, the CDR3 reads TGTGCCAGCAGCGTAAAAGGGAGCCAGTTAGCGGGGGGAGCCGGGGAGCTGTTTTTT.

The chain links TRBV4-2 to TRBJ1-4; no clear D. V was cut by 1 base and J by 0 bases, with 15 bases left in between. Germline V gives CDR1 LGHNA, CDR2 YNFKEQ. The CDR3 extends over 18 amino acids. CDR3 coding DNA: TGTGCCAGCAGCCAAGGCCCTGGGGAGCATGCAACTAATGAAAAACTGTTTTTT. Translated, it gives CASSQGPGEHATNEKLFF.

The V gene is TRBV13, the J gene TRBJ2-7; TRBD1 agrees at 7 bases. With V trimmed by 10 bases and J by 7 bases, 10 bases remained unmatched. CDR1 and CDR2 (germline): PRHDT, FYEKMQ (reference sequence). The CDR3 is made up of 12 amino acids. The DNA of the CDR3 is TGTGCCACCCAGACAGGGAGAGGGGAGCAGTACTTC. Amino acid sequence: CATQTGRGEQYF.

The chain uses TRBV5-4 and TRBJ1-2, with D possibly TRBD1 on 5 matching bases. The CDR3 extends over 14 amino acids. V was clipped by 0 bases and J by 0 bases, with 6 bases between them. The V gene's germline CDR1 is SGHNT and CDR2 YYREEE (reference sequence). CDR3 loop: CASSLVRANYGYTF. The CDR3 DNA is TGTGCCAGCAGCTTGGTCAGGGCTAACTATGGCTACACCTTC.

V usage is TRBV25-1 and J usage is TRBJ1-1, with D unclear. Germline V CDR1 and CDR2: MGHDK, SYGVNS. The V end lost 5 bases, the J end lost 1 base, and 8 bases lay between the germline ends. This CDR3 has 13 amino acids. The CDR3 protein is CASSQGRNTEAFF. CDR3 nucleotides: TGTGCCAGCAGTCAAGGGAGGAACACTGAAGCTTTCTTT.

V usage is TRBV2 and J usage is TRBJ1-5; D possibly corresponds to TRBD1 (5 bases). The V end was cut by 7 bases, the J end by 1 base, with 20 bases between. Germline V gene data show CDR1 as SNHLY and CDR2 as FYNNEI. The CDR3 totals 17 residues. The DNA of the CDR3 is TGTGCCAGCACCCAAGGGGCCCCAGGGAGGAGCAATCAGCCCCAGCATTTT. It translates to CASTQGAPGRSNQPQHF.

The J gene is TRBJ1-3, the V gene TRBV28; TRBD1 agrees at 9 bases. J lost 1 base, V lost 5 bases, and 6 bases had no gene match. Germline V gives CDR1 MDHEN, CDR2 SYDVKM. CDR3 length: 16 residues. CDR3 nucleotides: TGTGCCAGCAGTCTCCCGGGACAGGGTTCTGGAAACACCATATATTTT. It yields the protein CASSLPGQGSGNTIYF.

V gene TRBV7-2 combines with J gene TRBJ1-2; D not certain. The V gene's germline CDR1 is SGHTA and CDR2 FQGNSA. V was trimmed by 5 bases and J by 1 base, leaving 14 bases between them. The CDR3 spans 15 residues. The CDR3 sequence: CASSPPNGVNYGYTF. CDR3 nucleotide sequence: TGTGCCAGCAGCCCCCCTAACGGGGTTAACTATGGCTACACCTTC. Drawing the rest from reference TRBV7-2 and TRBJ1-2, the complete variable domain is GAGVSQSPSNKVTEKGKDVELRCDPISGHTALYWYRQSLGQGLEFLIYFQGNSAPDKSGLPSDRFSAERTGGSVSTLTIQRTQQEDSAVYLCASSPPNGVNYGYTFGSGTRLTVV.

In this sample, this clone turned up a few times. This chain uses TRBV11-2 with TRBJ1-1; 9 bases line up with TRBD1. V shed 3 bases and J 3 bases; nucleotides not matched to a gene: 2. This CDR3 is 14 amino acids long. Germline CDR1 and CDR2: SGHAT and FQNNGV. The DNA of the CDR3 is TGTGCCAGCAGCTTTCGGACAGGGGACACTGAAGCTTTCTTT. Translating gives CASSFRTGDTEAFF.

The chain combines TRBV5-1 with TRBJ1-1; 10 nucleotides align to TRBD1. The CDR3 extends over 14 amino acids. Germline CDR1 is SGHRS and CDR2 is YFSETQ. V shed 3 bases, J shed 6 bases, and the junction held 5 bases outside the gene matches. CDR3 in amino acids: CASSWTGGGSEAFF. The CDR3 DNA sequence: TGCGCCAGCAGCTGGACAGGGGGTGGGTCTGAAGCTTTCTTT. Combining the CDR3 with reference TRBV5-1 and TRBJ1-1 gives the whole variable domain KAGVTQTPRYLIKTRGQQVTLSCSPISGHRSVSWYQQTPGQGLQFLFEYFSETQRNKGNFPGRFSGRQFSNSRSEMNVSTLELGDSALYLCASSWTGGGSEAFFGQGTRLTVV.

J is TRBJ1-1 and V is TRBV12-2; the table's D call, TRBD1, was not checked against the DNA. TRBV12-2 is a recognized pseudogene. The CDR3 has 18 amino acids. CDR3 sequence: CASRLSLGQGLMNTEAFF. CDR3 bases: TGTGCAAGTCGCTTAAGCTTAGGACAGGGACTCATGAACACTGAAGCTTTCTTT.